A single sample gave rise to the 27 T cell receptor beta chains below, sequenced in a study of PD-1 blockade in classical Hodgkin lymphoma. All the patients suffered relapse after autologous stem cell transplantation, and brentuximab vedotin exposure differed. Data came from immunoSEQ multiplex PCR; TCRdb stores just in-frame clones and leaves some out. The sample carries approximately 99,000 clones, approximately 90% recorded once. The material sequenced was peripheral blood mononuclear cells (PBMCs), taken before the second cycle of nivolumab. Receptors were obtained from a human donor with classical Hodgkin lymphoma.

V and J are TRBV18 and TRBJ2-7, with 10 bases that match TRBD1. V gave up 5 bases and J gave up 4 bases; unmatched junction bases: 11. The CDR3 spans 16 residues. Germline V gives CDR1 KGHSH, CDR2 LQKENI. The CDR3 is CASSADRGGYGYEQYF. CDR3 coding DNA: TGTGCCAGCTCAGCGGACAGGGGGGGATACGGGTACGAGCAGTACTTC.

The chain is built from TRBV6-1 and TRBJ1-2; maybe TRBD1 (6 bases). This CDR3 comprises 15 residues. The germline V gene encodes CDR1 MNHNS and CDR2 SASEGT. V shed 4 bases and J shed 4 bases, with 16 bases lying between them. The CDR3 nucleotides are TGTGCCAGCAGTGGATCAGGACAGTACCTCTATGGCTACACCTTC. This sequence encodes CASSGSGQYLYGYTF.

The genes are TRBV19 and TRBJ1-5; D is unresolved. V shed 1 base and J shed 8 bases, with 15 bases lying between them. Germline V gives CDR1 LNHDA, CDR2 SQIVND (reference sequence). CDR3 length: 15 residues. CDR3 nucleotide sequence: TGTGCCAGTAGTATAGGCGGGCTATTGAATGAGCCCCAGCATTTT. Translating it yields CASSIGGLLNEPQHF.

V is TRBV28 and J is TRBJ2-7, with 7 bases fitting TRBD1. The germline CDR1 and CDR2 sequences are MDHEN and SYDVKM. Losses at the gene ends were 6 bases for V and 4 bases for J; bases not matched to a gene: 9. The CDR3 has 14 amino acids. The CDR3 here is CASRETGLVYEQYF. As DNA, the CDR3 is TGTGCCAGCAGGGAGACAGGGTTAGTTTACGAGCAGTACTTC.

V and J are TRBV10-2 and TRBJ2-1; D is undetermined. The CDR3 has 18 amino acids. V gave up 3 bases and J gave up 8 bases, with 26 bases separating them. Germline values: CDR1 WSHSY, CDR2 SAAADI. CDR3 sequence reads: CASSDTVTGRTSIHEQFF. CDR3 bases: TGCGCCAGCAGTGATACAGTAACGGGCAGAACAAGTATTCATGAGCAGTTCTTC.

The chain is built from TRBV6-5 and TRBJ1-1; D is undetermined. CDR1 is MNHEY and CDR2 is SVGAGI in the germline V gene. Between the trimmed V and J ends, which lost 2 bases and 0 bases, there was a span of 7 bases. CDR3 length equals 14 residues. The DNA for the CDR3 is TGTGCCAGCAGTTACGGCGGGGTGAACACTGAAGCTTTCTTT. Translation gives CASSYGGVNTEAFF.

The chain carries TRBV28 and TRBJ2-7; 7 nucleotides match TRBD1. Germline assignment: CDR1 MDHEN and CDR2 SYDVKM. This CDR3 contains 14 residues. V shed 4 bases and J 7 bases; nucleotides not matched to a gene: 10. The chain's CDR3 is CASSSSGQNLEQYF. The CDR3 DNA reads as TGTGCCAGCAGTTCGTCGGGACAGAATCTAGAGCAGTACTTC.

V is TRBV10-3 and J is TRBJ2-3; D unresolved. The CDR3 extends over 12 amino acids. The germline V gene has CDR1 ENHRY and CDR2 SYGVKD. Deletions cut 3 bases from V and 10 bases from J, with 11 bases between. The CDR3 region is CAISDGSRAQYF. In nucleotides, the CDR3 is TGTGCCATCAGTGACGGCAGTCGTGCGCAGTATTTT.

The DNA of the CDR3 is TGTGCCAGTAGTATAGGGGCGGGATTGGCAGATACGCAGTATTTT. Protein sequence: CASSIGAGLADTQYF. The chain carries TRBV19 and TRBJ2-3; D perhaps matches TRBD2 (6 bases). Germline CDR1 and CDR2: LNHDA and SQIVND (reference sequence). Trimming cost V 1 base and J 4 bases, with 12 bases left between them. The CDR3 totals 15 residues.

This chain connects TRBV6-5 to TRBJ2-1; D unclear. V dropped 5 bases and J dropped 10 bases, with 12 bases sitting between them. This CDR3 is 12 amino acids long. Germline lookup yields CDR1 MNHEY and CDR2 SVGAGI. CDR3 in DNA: TGTGCCAGCAGTACTCCGGGTTCAGAGCAGTTCTTC. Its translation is CASSTPGSEQFF.

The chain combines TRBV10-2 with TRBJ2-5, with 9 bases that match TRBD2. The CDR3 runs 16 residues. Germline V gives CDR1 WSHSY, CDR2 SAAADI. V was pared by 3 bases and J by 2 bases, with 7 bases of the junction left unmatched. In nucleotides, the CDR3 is TGCGCCAGCAGTGAAGAGGCTAGCGGGGAACAAGAGACCCAGTACTTC. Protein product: CASSEEASGEQETQYF.

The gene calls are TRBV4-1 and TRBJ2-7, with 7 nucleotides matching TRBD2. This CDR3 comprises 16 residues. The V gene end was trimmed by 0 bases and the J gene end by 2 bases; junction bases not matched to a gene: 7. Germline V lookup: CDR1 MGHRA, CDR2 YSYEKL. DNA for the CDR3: TGCGCCAGCAGCCAAGACGATTTGGGACTAACCTACGAGCAGTACTTC. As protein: CASSQDDLGLTYEQYF.

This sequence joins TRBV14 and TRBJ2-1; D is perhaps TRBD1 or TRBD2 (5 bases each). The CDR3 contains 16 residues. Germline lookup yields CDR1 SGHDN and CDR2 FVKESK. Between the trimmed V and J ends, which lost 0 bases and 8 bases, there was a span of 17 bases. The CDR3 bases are TGTGCCAGCAGCCAAGATACGGGGCTCCTGAGAGATGAGCAGTTCTTC. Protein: CASSQDTGLLRDEQFF.

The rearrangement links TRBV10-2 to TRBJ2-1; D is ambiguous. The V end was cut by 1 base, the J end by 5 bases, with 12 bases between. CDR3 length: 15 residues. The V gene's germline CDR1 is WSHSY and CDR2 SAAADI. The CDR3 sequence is CASSEWVGNHNEQFF. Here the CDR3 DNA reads TGCGCCAGCAGTGAGTGGGTGGGGAACCACAATGAGCAGTTCTTC.

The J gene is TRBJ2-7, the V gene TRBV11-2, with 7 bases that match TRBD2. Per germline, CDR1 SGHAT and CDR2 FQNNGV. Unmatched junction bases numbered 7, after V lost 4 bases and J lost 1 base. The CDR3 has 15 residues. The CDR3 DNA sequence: TGTGCCAGCAGCTGGGGGGGGACCTATTCCTACGAGCAGTACTTC. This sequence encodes CASSWGGTYSYEQYF.

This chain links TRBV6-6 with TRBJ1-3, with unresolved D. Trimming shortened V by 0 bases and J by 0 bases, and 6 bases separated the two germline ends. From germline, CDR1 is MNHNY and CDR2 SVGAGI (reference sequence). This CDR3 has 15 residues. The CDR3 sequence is CASSYSVNSGNTIYF. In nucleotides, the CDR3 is TGTGCCAGCAGTTACTCCGTGAACTCTGGAAACACCATATATTTT.

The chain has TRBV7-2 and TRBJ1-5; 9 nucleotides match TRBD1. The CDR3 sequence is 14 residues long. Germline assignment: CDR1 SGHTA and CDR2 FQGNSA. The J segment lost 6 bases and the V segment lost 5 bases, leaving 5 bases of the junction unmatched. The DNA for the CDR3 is TGTGCCAGCAGCCAAGGGACAGGGTTTCAGCCCCAGCATTTT. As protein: CASSQGTGFQPQHF.

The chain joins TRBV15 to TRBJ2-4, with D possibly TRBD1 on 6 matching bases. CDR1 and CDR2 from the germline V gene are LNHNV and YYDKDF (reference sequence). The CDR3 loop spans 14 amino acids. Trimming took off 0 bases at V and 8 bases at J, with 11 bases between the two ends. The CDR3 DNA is TGTGCCACCAGCAGAGATTGGGCAGGGGACATTCAGTACTTC. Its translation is CATSRDWAGDIQYF.

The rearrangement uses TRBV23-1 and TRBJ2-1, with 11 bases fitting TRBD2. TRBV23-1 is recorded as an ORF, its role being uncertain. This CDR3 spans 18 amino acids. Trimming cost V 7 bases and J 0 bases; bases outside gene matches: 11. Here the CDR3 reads CASTGRTSGLSSYNEQFF. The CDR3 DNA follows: TGCGCCAGCACAGGGCGGACTAGCGGGTTGAGCTCCTACAATGAGCAGTTCTTC.

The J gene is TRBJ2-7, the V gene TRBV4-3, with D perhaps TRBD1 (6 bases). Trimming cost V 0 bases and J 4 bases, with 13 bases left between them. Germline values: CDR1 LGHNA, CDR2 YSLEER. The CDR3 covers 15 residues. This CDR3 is CASSQDTGNPYEQYF. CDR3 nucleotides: TGCGCCAGCAGCCAAGATACAGGGAACCCTTACGAGCAGTACTTC.

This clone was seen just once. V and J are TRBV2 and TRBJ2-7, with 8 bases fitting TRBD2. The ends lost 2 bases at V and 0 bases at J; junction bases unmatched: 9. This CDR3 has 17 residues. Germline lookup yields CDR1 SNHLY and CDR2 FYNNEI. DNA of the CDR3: TGTGCCAGCAGTGAAAGGCTAGCGGGTAGGAGCTCCTACGAGCAGTACTTC. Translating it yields CASSERLAGRSSYEQYF.

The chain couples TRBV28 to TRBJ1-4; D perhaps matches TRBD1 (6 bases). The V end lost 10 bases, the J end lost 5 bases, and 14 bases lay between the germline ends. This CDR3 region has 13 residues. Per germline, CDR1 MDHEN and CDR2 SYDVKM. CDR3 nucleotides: TGTGCCACCTCCCGGACAGTGAATGAAAAACTGTTTTTT. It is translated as CATSRTVNEKLFF.

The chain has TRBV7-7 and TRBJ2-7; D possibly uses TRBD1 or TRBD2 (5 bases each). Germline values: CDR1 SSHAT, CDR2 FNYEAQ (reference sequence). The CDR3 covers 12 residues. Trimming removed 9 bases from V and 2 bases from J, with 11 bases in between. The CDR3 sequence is CARRDVTYEQYF. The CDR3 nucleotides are TGTGCCAGGAGGGACGTAACCTACGAGCAGTACTTC.

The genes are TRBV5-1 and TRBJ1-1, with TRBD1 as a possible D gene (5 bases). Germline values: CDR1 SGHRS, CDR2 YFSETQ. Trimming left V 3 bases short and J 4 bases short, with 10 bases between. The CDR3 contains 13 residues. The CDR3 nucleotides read TGCGCCAGCAGCTCGGGGCCTAGCACTGAAGCTTTCTTT. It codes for CASSSGPSTEAFF.

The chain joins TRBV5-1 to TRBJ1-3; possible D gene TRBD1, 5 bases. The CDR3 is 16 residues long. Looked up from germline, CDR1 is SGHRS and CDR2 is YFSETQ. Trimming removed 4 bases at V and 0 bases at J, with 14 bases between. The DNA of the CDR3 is TGCGCCAGCAGCGGGGGTACAGCCAGCTCTGGAAACACCATATATTTT. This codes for CASSGGTASSGNTIYF.

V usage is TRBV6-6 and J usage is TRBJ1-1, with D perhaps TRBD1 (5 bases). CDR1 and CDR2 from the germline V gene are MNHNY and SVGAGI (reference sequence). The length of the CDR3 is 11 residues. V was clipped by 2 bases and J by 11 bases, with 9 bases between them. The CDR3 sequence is CASSYQGKAFF. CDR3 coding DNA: TGTGCCAGCAGTTACCAGGGAAAGGCTTTCTTT.

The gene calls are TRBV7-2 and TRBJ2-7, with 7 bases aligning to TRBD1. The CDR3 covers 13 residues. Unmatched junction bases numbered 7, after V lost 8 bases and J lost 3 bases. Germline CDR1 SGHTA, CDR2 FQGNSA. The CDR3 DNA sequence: TGTGCCAGCTCTGACAGGGTAAGCTACGAGCAGTACTTC. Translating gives CASSDRVSYEQYF.